One sample yielded the 24 T cell receptor beta chains listed below, sequenced in a study of beta chain features in type 1 diabetes. Reverse transcription of all isolated RNA meant that expressed TCRB transcripts were sequenced. Some clones are missing from TCRdb's copy, which holds only in-frame ones; the method was immunoSEQ multiplex PCR. The sample comprises hundreds of thousands of clones, around 68% of which are singletons, and 0.053% rests with the top ten. The material sequenced was naive CD4+ T cells from blood. The receptors here all came from a man younger than 40 in good health.

The CDR3 DNA reads TGCAGCGCCGTCACAAATGGGAACACTGAAGCTTTCTTT. This gives the protein CSAVTNGNTEAFF. The gene calls are TRBV29-1 and TRBJ1-1; D ambiguous. This CDR3 is 13 amino acids long. The germline gives CDR1 SQVTM, CDR2 ANQGSEA. The ends were cut back, 7 bases at V and 1 base at J, with 13 bases in the middle.

The chain carries TRBV2 and TRBJ2-5; TRBD1 agrees at 8 bases. The length of the CDR3 is 13 residues. The V gene end was trimmed by 6 bases and the J gene end by 3 bases; junction bases not matched to a gene: 3. The V gene's germline CDR1 is SNHLY and CDR2 FYNNEI. The CDR3 region has the DNA TGTGCCAGCAGCAGGACAGGGAAAGAGACCCAGTACTTC. Protein: CASSRTGKETQYF.

This clone was found once. The chain uses TRBV5-4 and TRBJ1-2, with D uncertain. This CDR3 contains 14 residues. The V end lost 7 bases, the J end lost 3 bases, and 16 bases lay between the germline ends. Germline values: CDR1 SGHNT, CDR2 YYREEE (reference sequence). CDR3 coding DNA: TGTGCCAGCGCCGAGGGAGGCCCGGACTATGGCTACACCTTC. This gives the protein CASAEGGPDYGYTF.

In regard to this clone: A read error may produce the germline difference seen at one junction end. This chain links TRBV29-1 with TRBJ1-4; D unclear. The CDR3 loop spans 15 amino acids. In germline, CDR1 is SQVTM, CDR2 ANQGSEA. The chain's CDR3 is CSVQDGEATNEKLFF. As DNA, the CDR3 is TGCAGCGTTCAAGACGGTGAAGCAACTAATGAAAAACTGTTTTTT.

This rearrangement joins TRBV5-6 to TRBJ2-4; weak D call: TRBD2 (5 bases). Per germline, CDR1 SGHDT and CDR2 YYEEEE. The CDR3 totals 17 residues. Trimming stripped 0 bases from V and 0 bases from J, with 13 bases between. For the CDR3, the DNA is TGTGCCAGCAGCTTGGCTGGAGGAGCTCTAGCCAAAAACATTCAGTACTTC. As protein: CASSLAGGALAKNIQYF.

The J gene is TRBJ1-6, the V gene TRBV4-1; D is ambiguous. V shed 1 base and J shed 10 bases, with 11 bases lying between them. The CDR3 runs to 14 residues. CDR1 is MGHRA and CDR2 is YSYEKL in the germline V gene. The CDR3 DNA follows: TGCGCCAGCAGCCAAGGACTCTTTGGATCACCCCTCCACTTT. This translates into CASSQGLFGSPLHF.

This chain joins TRBV23-1 and TRBJ1-2; D is uncertain. TRBV23-1 is reported as an ORF; its role is uncertain. V lost 0 bases to trimming and J lost 0 bases, with 5 bases between them. The CDR3 covers 14 residues. The CDR3 is CASSQSGTNYGYTF. CDR3 DNA sequence: TGCGCCAGCAGTCAATCAGGAACTAACTATGGCTACACCTTC.

V and J are TRBV5-1 and TRBJ2-5, with D unresolved. Germline CDR1 SGHRS, CDR2 YFSETQ. There are 13 residues in the CDR3. Trimming cost V 1 base and J 1 base, with 5 bases left between them. CDR3: CASSLSSQETQYF. DNA of the CDR3: TGCGCCAGCAGCTTGTCTAGCCAAGAGACCCAGTACTTC.

This chain connects TRBV6-6 to TRBJ1-5; unclear D gene. Trimming removed 0 bases at V and 1 base at J, with 1 base between. CDR1 is MNHNY, CDR2 SVGAGI, per germline (reference sequence). The CDR3 loop spans 13 amino acids. The CDR3 loop is CASSYSSNQPQHF. CDR3 in DNA: TGTGCCAGCAGTTACTCGAGCAATCAGCCCCAGCATTTT.

Concerning this clone itself: Other DNA sequences of this sample code for an identical CDR3. CDR3 sequence reads: CASSRFQETQYF. The CDR3 bases are TGTGCCAGCAGCCGATTCCAAGAGACCCAGTACTTC. The chain is built from TRBV9 and TRBJ2-5; no firm D call. CDR3 length equals 12 residues. The germline V and J ends were trimmed by 4 bases and 1 base, with 5 bases remaining between them. Germline-derived CDR1 and CDR2 are SGDLS and YYNGEE. Drawing the rest from reference TRBV9 and TRBJ2-5, the complete variable domain is DSGVTQTPKHLITATGQRVTLRCSPRSGDLSVYWYQQSLDQGLQFLIQYYNGEERAKGNILERFSAQQFPDLHSELNLSSLELGDSALYFCASSRFQETQYFGPGTRLLVL.

CDR3 protein: CASSEGAYSNQPQHF. In DNA, the CDR3 is TGTGCCAGCAGTGAAGGGGCGTATAGCAATCAGCCCCAGCATTTT. The V and J genes are TRBV25-1 and TRBJ1-5, with D perhaps matching TRBD1 (5 bases). The V and J ends lost 2 bases and 0 bases respectively, with 8 bases between them. This CDR3 comprises 15 residues. CDR1 and CDR2 from the germline V gene are MGHDK and SYGVNS.

This chain uses TRBV11-2 with TRBJ2-5; 7 bases fit TRBD1. Germline CDR1 is SGHAT and CDR2 is FQNNGV. This CDR3 is built from 13 residues. V lost 7 bases, J lost 4 bases, and 6 bases stayed unmatched. The CDR3: CASTRQGTETQYF. The CDR3 DNA reads TGTGCCAGCACCCGACAGGGCACAGAGACCCAGTACTTC.

The gene calls are TRBV25-1 and TRBJ1-4; no reliable D call. Germline assignment: CDR1 MGHDK and CDR2 SYGVNS. This CDR3 is built from 14 residues. The V end was cut by 5 bases, the J end by 0 bases, with 7 bases between. Written as DNA, the CDR3 is TGTGCCAGCAGTTCCCTTGCAACTAATGAAAAACTGTTTTTT. It yields the protein CASSSLATNEKLFF.

This sequence joins TRBV29-1 and TRBJ2-3; 7 bases match TRBD1. Germline V lookup: CDR1 SQVTM, CDR2 ANQGSEA. V lost 7 bases to trimming and J lost 4 bases; unmatched junction nucleotides: 5. This CDR3 has 12 amino acids. CDR3 DNA: TGCAGCGCCTGGGACAGCTCAGATACGCAGTATTTT. It is translated as CSAWDSSDTQYF.

This clone came up a few times. The CDR3 spells CASSLKGQGADEQFF. In DNA form, the CDR3 reads TGTGCCAGCAGCTTGAAAGGCCAGGGGGCCGATGAGCAGTTCTTC. This chain links TRBV5-6 with TRBJ2-1; 8 bases line up with TRBD1. Germline CDR1 SGHDT, CDR2 YYEEEE. The CDR3 spans 15 residues. Unmatched junction bases numbered 8, after V lost 1 base and J lost 8 bases.

This clone was recorded once. The chain couples TRBV7-6 to TRBJ2-1; D is possibly TRBD1 (6 bases). With 0 bases removed from V and 5 bases from J, the gap between germline ends came to 14 bases. The CDR3 consists of 16 residues. Germline V gives CDR1 SGHVS, CDR2 FNYEAQ. This CDR3 reads CASSLAMRGTHNEQFF. CDR3 DNA sequence: TGTGCCAGCAGCTTAGCGATGAGGGGGACCCACAATGAGCAGTTCTTC.

The rearrangement uses TRBV7-2 and TRBJ2-3, with D tentatively TRBD2 (7 bases). The CDR3 loop spans 16 amino acids. Per the germline V gene, CDR1 is SGHTA and CDR2 is FQGNSA. V was clipped by 1 base and J by 4 bases, with 15 bases between them. For the CDR3, the DNA is TGTGCCAGCAGCTTAGAGCTGGGGGGGCAGGCAGATACGCAGTATTTT. This translates into CASSLELGGQADTQYF.

This clone has a handful of counts. The chain carries TRBV5-4 and TRBJ2-2; no clear D gene. Germline lookup yields CDR1 SGHNT and CDR2 YYREEE (reference sequence). V was cut by 2 bases and J by 0 bases, with 8 bases left in between. The CDR3 extends over 15 amino acids. The CDR3 is CASSFFRSNTGELFF. The CDR3 DNA is TGTGCCAGCAGCTTCTTTCGTTCGAACACCGGGGAGCTGTTTTTT.

This chain links TRBV4-1 with TRBJ2-6; the D is unclear. Germline V gene data show CDR1 as MGHRA and CDR2 as YSYEKL. The germline V and J ends were trimmed by 4 bases and 0 bases, with 10 bases remaining between them. The length of the CDR3 is 16 residues. CDR3: CASSPFPSSGANVLTF. The CDR3 nucleotides read TGCGCCAGCAGCCCCTTTCCTAGCTCTGGGGCCAACGTCCTGACTTTC.

The chain is built from TRBV2 and TRBJ2-3; TRBD2 matches 7 bases. The CDR3 contains 12 residues. Germline CDR1 and CDR2: SNHLY and FYNNEI. Trimming took 8 bases from V and 15 from J; bases not matched to a gene: 14. The DNA for the CDR3 is TGTGCCAGCTCTGAAGAGCGGGGTACAACCTATTTT. Protein sequence: CASSEERGTTYF.

The chain uses TRBV2 and TRBJ1-2; a weak D match, TRBD1 (5 bases). The germline V and J ends were trimmed by 6 bases and 8 bases, with 7 bases remaining between them. The CDR3 has 10 residues. The V gene's germline CDR1 is SNHLY and CDR2 FYNNEI. CDR3 sequence reads: CASRDKGYTF. The CDR3 nucleotides are TGTGCCAGCAGGGACAAGGGCTACACCTTC.

The chain carries TRBV18 and TRBJ1-5; no definite D call. The ends were cut back, 5 bases at V and 1 base at J, with 15 bases in the middle. Germline values: CDR1 KGHSH, CDR2 LQKENI. CDR3 length: 16 residues. The CDR3 DNA is TGTGCCAGCTCATCAATCGGGCAAATAAGCAATCAGCCCCAGCATTTT. The encoded protein is CASSSIGQISNQPQHF.

CDR3 nucleotides: TGTGCCTGGAGCACCGGGAATAATTCACCCCTCCACTTT. The encoded protein is CAWSTGNNSPLHF. The genes are TRBV30 and TRBJ1-6; D gene unclear. CDR1 is GTSNPN and CDR2 is SVGIG in the germline V gene (reference sequence). The ends were cut back, 3 bases at V and 5 bases at J, with 8 bases in the middle. This CDR3 comprises 13 residues.

The table lists this clone with a few counts. The chain is built from TRBV30 and TRBJ2-6, with D possibly being TRBD1 (5 bases). CDR1 and CDR2 from the germline V gene are GTSNPN and SVGIG (reference sequence). V was clipped by 7 bases and J by 0 bases, with 10 bases between them. The CDR3 is 14 residues long. Here the CDR3 reads CASGHRSGANVLTF. For the CDR3, the DNA is TGTGCCTCAGGACACCGCTCTGGGGCCAACGTCCTGACTTTC. The variable domain in full, with the rest retrieved from reference TRBV30 and TRBJ2-6, is SQTIHQWPATLVQPVGSPLSLECTVEGTSNPNLYWYRQAAGRGLQLLFYSVGIGQISSEVPQNLSASRPQDRQFILSSKKLLLSDSGFYLCASGHRSGANVLTFGAGSRLTVL.